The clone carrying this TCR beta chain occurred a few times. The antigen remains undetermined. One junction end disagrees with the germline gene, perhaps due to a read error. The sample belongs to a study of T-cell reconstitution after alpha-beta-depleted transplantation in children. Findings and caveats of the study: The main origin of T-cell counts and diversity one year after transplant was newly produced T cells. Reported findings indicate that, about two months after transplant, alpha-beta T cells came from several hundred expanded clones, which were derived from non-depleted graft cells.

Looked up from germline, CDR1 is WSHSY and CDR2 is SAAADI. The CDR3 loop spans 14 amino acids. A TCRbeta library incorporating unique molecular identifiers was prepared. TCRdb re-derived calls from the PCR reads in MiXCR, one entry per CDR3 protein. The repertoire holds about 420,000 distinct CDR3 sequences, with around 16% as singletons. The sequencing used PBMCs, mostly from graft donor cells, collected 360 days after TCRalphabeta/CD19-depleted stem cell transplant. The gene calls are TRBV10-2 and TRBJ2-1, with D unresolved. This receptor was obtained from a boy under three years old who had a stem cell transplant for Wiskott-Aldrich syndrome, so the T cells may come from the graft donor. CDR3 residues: CASCEQLSYNEQFF. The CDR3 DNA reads TGCGCCAGCTGTGAGCAGCTCTCCTACAATGAGCAGTTCTTC.